The 31 T cell receptor beta chains below all came from one sample that was sequenced in a study of blood T cell repertoires in COVID-19. TCRdb keeps only in-frame clones here, not all; method: immunoSEQ multiplex PCR. This repertoire shows roughly 190,000 clones, more than 75% found once; its top ten account for around 3.5%. The specimen was peripheral blood. The receptors here all came from a man between 65 and 79 years old with acute or convalescent COVID-19.

The gene calls are TRBV5-6 and TRBJ1-5; 7 nucleotides agree with TRBD1. Per the germline V gene, CDR1 is SGHDT and CDR2 is YYEEEE. This CDR3 has 15 residues. With V trimmed by 0 bases and J by 7 bases, 7 bases remained unmatched. In DNA form, the CDR3 reads TGTGCCAGCAGCTTGGGTTCAGGGGGGCCCCAGCCCCAGCATTTT. Translating gives CASSLGSGGPQPQHF.

V usage is TRBV2 and J usage is TRBJ2-2; D is perhaps TRBD1 (5 bases). The CDR3 sequence is 13 residues long. Germline V gene lookup returns CDR1 SNHLY and CDR2 FYNNEI. Between the trimmed V and J ends, which lost 7 bases and 10 bases, there was a span of 16 bases. Here the CDR3 reads CASTEETAKELFF. CDR3 DNA: TGTGCCAGCACCGAAGAGACAGCAAAGGAGCTGTTTTTT. Full variable domain (outside the CDR3, taken from reference TRBV2 and TRBJ2-2): EPEVTQTPSHQVTQMGQEVILRCVPISNHLYFYWYRQILGQKVEFLVSFYNNEISEKSEIFDDQFSVERPDGSNFTLKIRSTKLEDSAMYFCASTEETAKELFFGEGSRLTVL.

This chain connects TRBV28 to TRBJ1-5, with TRBD1 identical over 9 bases. Germline loops: CDR1 MDHEN, CDR2 SYDVKM. The V gene end was trimmed by 6 bases and the J gene end by 7 bases; junction bases not matched to a gene: 4. This CDR3 is built from 13 residues. DNA for the CDR3: TGTGCCAGCAGGAAGACAGGGGGACAGCCCCAGCATTTT. Its protein is CASRKTGGQPQHF.

This clone was seen just once. The gene calls are TRBV5-1 and TRBJ1-1; the D is unclear. This CDR3 contains 12 residues. Deletions cut 0 bases from V and 3 bases from J, with 3 bases between. Germline V gene data show CDR1 as SGHRS and CDR2 as YFSETQ. The CDR3 region has the DNA TGCGCCAGCAGCTTGGCAGACACTGAAGCTTTCTTT. Amino acid sequence: CASSLADTEAFF.

A single count supports this clone. This chain connects TRBV5-4 to TRBJ2-1, with unresolved D. The CDR3 contains 15 residues. V dropped 5 bases and J dropped 1 base, with 13 bases sitting between them. Per the germline V gene, CDR1 is SGHNT and CDR2 is YYREEE (reference sequence). CDR3 region: CASRVAAYSYNEQFF. The DNA of the CDR3 is TGTGCCAGCAGGGTCGCGGCTTATTCCTACAATGAGCAGTTCTTC.

The V and J genes are TRBV5-8 and TRBJ2-2; D perhaps matches TRBD2 (6 bases). V lost 6 bases to trimming and J lost 4 bases, with 16 bases between them. CDR1 is SGHTS, CDR2 YDEGEE, per germline. This CDR3 is 15 amino acids long. CDR3 in DNA: TGTGCCAGCAACTGGGGGGTTAGTGGCACCGGGGAGCTGTTTTTT. Protein sequence: CASNWGVSGTGELFF.

The J gene is TRBJ1-5, the V gene TRBV7-9; 9 bases map to TRBD1. V gave up 6 bases and J gave up 4 bases; unmatched junction bases: 4. The CDR3 consists of 14 residues. Germline values: CDR1 SEHNR, CDR2 FQNEAQ (reference sequence). CDR3 loop: CASSRDRGNQPQHF. The DNA for the CDR3 is TGTGCCAGCAGTCGCGACAGGGGGAATCAGCCCCAGCATTTT. The entire variable domain, with the rest obtained from reference TRBV7-9 and TRBJ1-5, is as follows: DTGVSQNPRHKITKRGQNVTFRCDPISEHNRLYWYRQTLGQGPEFLTYFQNEAQLEKSRLLSDRFSAERPKGSFSTLEIQRTEQGDSAMYLCASSRDRGNQPQHFGDGTRLSIL.

CDR3 in amino acids: CASSAGTGMGGYTF. The CDR3 DNA reads TGTGCCAGCAGCGCAGGGACAGGGATGGGTGGCTACACCTTC. The chain is built from TRBV27 and TRBJ1-2, with 9 bases lining up with TRBD1. The V and J ends lost 6 bases and 7 bases, in that order; junction bases with no gene match: 9. The CDR3 consists of 14 residues. Looked up from germline, CDR1 is MNHEY and CDR2 is SMNVEV (reference sequence).

The chain recombines TRBV2 with TRBJ2-7; tentative D call: TRBD1 (5 bases). The CDR3 is 14 residues long. Germline V gene sequence: CDR1 SNHLY, CDR2 FYNNEI. Trimming cost V 4 bases and J 3 bases, with 13 bases left between them. CDR3 in DNA: TGTGCCAGCAGTGGATCACAGGAGTTCTACGAGCAGTACTTC. This translates into CASSGSQEFYEQYF.

The rearrangement uses TRBV6-5 and TRBJ2-7; 8 bases agree with TRBD1. This CDR3 contains 15 residues. V lost 5 bases and J lost 1; bases outside the gene matches: 7. Germline CDR1 is MNHEY and CDR2 is SVGAGI. CDR3 amino acids: CASSIRTGISYEQYF. CDR3 in DNA: TGTGCCAGCAGTATCCGGACAGGGATATCCTACGAGCAGTACTTC.

This chain uses TRBV2 with TRBJ2-6; no clear D. Per germline, CDR1 SNHLY and CDR2 FYNNEI. Trimming left V 2 bases short and J 3 bases short, with 5 bases between. This CDR3 has 14 amino acids. CDR3 sequence (DNA): TGTGCCAGCAGTGAATTCATTGGGGCCAACGTCCTGACTTTC. It specifies CASSEFIGANVLTF.

The genes are TRBV6-5 and TRBJ2-6; unclear D gene. V lost 5 bases and J lost 2, with 10 bases in between. CDR3 length: 15 amino acids. CDR1 is MNHEY and CDR2 is SVGAGI in the germline V gene. The DNA of the CDR3 is TGTGCCAGCAGTCAACGTGGCCCTGGGGCCAACGTCCTGACTTTC. Translated, it gives CASSQRGPGANVLTF.

The J gene is TRBJ2-7, the V gene TRBV30, with D possibly matching TRBD2 (6 bases). Germline CDR1 reads GTSNPN; CDR2 reads SVGIG (reference sequence). This CDR3 comprises 15 residues. Trimming removed 4 bases from V and 2 bases from J, with 18 bases in between. CDR3 amino acids: CAWTQLGLTPYEQYF. The CDR3 nucleotides are TGTGCCTGGACTCAACTAGGACTAACCCCCTACGAGCAGTACTTC.

The V and J genes are TRBV11-2 and TRBJ2-4, with D tentatively TRBD2 (7 bases). V lost 4 bases and J 9 bases, leaving 10 bases between the germline ends. The CDR3 sequence is 12 residues long. Germline V gene sequence: CDR1 SGHAT, CDR2 FQNNGV. The CDR3 spells CASSYRGGIQYF. The CDR3 DNA follows: TGTGCCAGCAGCTATAGGGGGGGCATTCAGTACTTC. Using reference TRBV11-2 and TRBJ2-4 for the parts outside the CDR3, the full variable domain is EAGVAQSPRYKIIEKRQSVAFWCNPISGHATLYWYQQILGQGPKLLIQFQNNGVVDDSQLPKDRFSAERLKGVDSTLKIQPAKLEDSAVYLCASSYRGGIQYFGAGTRLSVL.

The genes are TRBV9 and TRBJ1-2; TRBD1 matches 7 bases. Germline V gene sequence: CDR1 SGDLS, CDR2 YYNGEE. This CDR3 region has 17 residues. The ends lost 0 bases at V and 4 bases at J; junction bases unmatched: 12. This CDR3 is CASSVAGGGQFGYGYTF. The CDR3 DNA reads as TGTGCCAGCAGCGTAGCAGGAGGGGGACAGTTCGGCTATGGCTACACCTTC.

The chain is built from TRBV7-2 and TRBJ2-5; TRBD2 aligns across 9 bases. Looked up from germline, CDR1 is SGHTA and CDR2 is FQGNSA. The J segment lost 0 bases and the V segment lost 1 base, leaving 3 bases of the junction unmatched. CDR3 length: 16 residues. DNA of the CDR3: TGTGCCAGCAGCTTAGGTCTAGCGGGATACCAAGAGACCCAGTACTTC. Translating it yields CASSLGLAGYQETQYF.

This clone was observed a few times. This chain links TRBV9 with TRBJ1-4, with 7 bases identical to TRBD1. Germline loops: CDR1 SGDLS, CDR2 YYNGEE. The CDR3 sequence is 13 residues long. The V and J ends lost 5 bases and 7 bases, in that order; junction bases with no gene match: 5. The CDR3 DNA is TGTGCCAGCAGTAGACAGGGCGGTGAAAAACTGTTTTTT. This sequence encodes CASSRQGGEKLFF.

The J gene is TRBJ1-1, the V gene TRBV11-2, with 7 bases identical to TRBD1. The trim removed 4 bases at V and 5 bases at J, leaving 16 bases unmatched. Germline assignment: CDR1 SGHAT and CDR2 FQNNGV. CDR3 length: 17 amino acids. Here the CDR3 DNA reads TGTGCCAGCAGCTACCCTATATTGGGGGCAGGGGGGACTGAAGCTTTCTTT. This translates into CASSYPILGAGGTEAFF.

This clone was detected a few times. The chain links TRBV4-3 to TRBJ1-5; perhaps TRBD1 as D (5 bases). The germline V and J ends were trimmed by 0 bases and 9 bases, with 15 bases remaining between them. CDR1 and CDR2 from the germline V gene are LGHNA and YSLEER. This CDR3 is built from 15 residues. CDR3 loop: CASSQDGGDLRPQHF. As DNA, the CDR3 is TGCGCCAGCAGCCAAGATGGTGGGGACTTGAGGCCCCAGCATTTT.

The J gene is TRBJ2-1, the V gene TRBV2; TRBD2 aligns across 8 bases. Germline values: CDR1 SNHLY, CDR2 FYNNEI. The CDR3 runs 14 residues. Trimming at V came to 3 bases and at J to 7 bases, leaving 5 bases not matched to a gene. CDR3 sequence (DNA): TGTGCCAGCAGTGACATTAGCGGGAAAAATGAGCAGTTCTTC. This translates into CASSDISGKNEQFF.

This chain joins TRBV4-3 and TRBJ2-7; no definite D call. Deletions cut 0 bases from V and 4 bases from J, with 10 bases between. This CDR3 has 14 amino acids. CDR1 is LGHNA, CDR2 YSLEER, per germline. The CDR3 reads CASSQDFGLYEQYF. As DNA, the CDR3 is TGCGCCAGCAGCCAAGATTTTGGGCTATACGAGCAGTACTTC.

The chain couples TRBV24-1 to TRBJ1-2; 8 nucleotides agree with TRBD1. The trim removed 3 bases at V and 11 bases at J, leaving 13 bases unmatched. The CDR3 sequence is 15 residues long. Germline V gene sequence: CDR1 KGHDR, CDR2 SFDVKD. The CDR3 sequence is CATSDPWTGQVGYTF. CDR3 in DNA: TGTGCCACCAGTGATCCCTGGACAGGGCAAGTCGGATACACCTTC.

The J gene is TRBJ2-2, the V gene TRBV7-3; 7 bases map to TRBD1. V shed 8 bases and J 6 bases; nucleotides not matched to a gene: 6. Per germline, CDR1 SGHTA and CDR2 FQGTGA. The CDR3 has 13 amino acids. The CDR3 bases are TGTGCCAGCGGAGAAGGGGGCCCCGGGGAGCTGTTTTTT. This gives the protein CASGEGGPGELFF.

The V call is TRBV6-1, the J call TRBJ2-3; no clear D. This CDR3 has 12 residues. The germline CDR1 and CDR2 sequences are MNHNS and SASEGT. Trimming stripped 1 base from V and 7 bases from J, with 6 bases between. The CDR3, as DNA: TGTGCCAGCAGTGAAGGGCAGTATACGCAGTATTTT. Translating gives CASSEGQYTQYF.

The J gene is TRBJ2-1, the V gene TRBV5-6; D may be TRBD2 (6 bases). The V end was cut by 6 bases, the J end by 5 bases, with 21 bases between. CDR1 and CDR2 from the germline V gene are SGHDT and YYEEEE. CDR3 length equals 16 residues. CDR3 DNA: TGTGCCAGCACCAGATCCGGGACTCCTCTCCACAATGAGCAGTTCTTC. Its translation: CASTRSGTPLHNEQFF. Looking up the rest from reference TRBV5-6 and TRBJ2-1 gives the full variable domain: DAGVTQSPTHLIKTRGQQVTLRCSPKSGHDTVSWYQQALGQGPQFIFQYYEEEERQRGNFPDRFSGHQFPNYSSELNVNALLLGDSALYLCASTRSGTPLHNEQFFGPGTRLTVL.

This clone was picked up one time. The rearrangement links TRBV4-3 to TRBJ1-6; D might be TRBD1 (5 bases). V gave up 1 base and J gave up 10 bases, with 11 bases separating them. Germline V gives CDR1 LGHNA, CDR2 YSLEER. The CDR3 consists of 14 residues. Written as DNA, the CDR3 is TGCGCCAGCAGCCAAGGGGGAAGGGGATCACCCCTCCACTTT. Amino acid sequence: CASSQGGRGSPLHF.

The chain recombines TRBV5-4 with TRBJ2-1; 9 bases are shared with TRBD2. CDR1 and CDR2 from the germline V gene are SGHNT and YYREEE (reference sequence). The V and J ends lost 0 bases and 7 bases, in that order; junction bases with no gene match: 8. The length of the CDR3 is 16 residues. CDR3 nucleotides: TGTGCCAGCAGCTTGGGAAAGCGGGGGGAGGGGAATGAGCAGTTCTTC. Protein sequence: CASSLGKRGEGNEQFF. Supplemented by reference TRBV5-4 and TRBJ2-1, the full variable domain reads ETGVTQSPTHLIKTRGQQVTLRCSSQSGHNTVSWYQQALGQGPQFIFQYYREEENGRGNFPPRFSGLQFPNYSSELNVNALELDDSALYLCASSLGKRGEGNEQFFGPGTRLTVL.

This clone has more than one count but fewer than ten. The sample holds other DNA sequences that translate to the same CDR3. The chain joins TRBV12-3 or TRBV12-4 to TRBJ2-7, with a possible D match to TRBD2 (5 bases). Trimming took 4 bases from V and 7 from J, leaving 8 bases between them. The length of the CDR3 is 11 residues. The CDR3 DNA is TGTGCCAGCAGTTGGACTGGAGAGCAGTACTTC. It translates to CASSWTGEQYF.

J is TRBJ2-1 and V is TRBV10-2, with 12 nucleotides matching TRBD1. The germline CDR1 and CDR2 sequences are WSHSY and SAAADI. J was trimmed by 8 bases and V by 2 bases; bases with no gene match: 4. The CDR3 runs to 15 residues. CDR3 amino acids: CASSEGTGGYDEQFF. The CDR3 DNA sequence: TGCGCCAGCAGTGAGGGGACAGGGGGCTATGATGAGCAGTTCTTC.

The chain carries TRBV6-1 and TRBJ2-3; D gene ambiguous. Germline V lookup: CDR1 MNHNS, CDR2 SASEGT. This CDR3 has 13 residues. V gave up 6 bases and J gave up 10 bases, with 17 bases separating them. CDR3 in amino acids: CASRTPESPPQYF. CDR3 in DNA: TGTGCCAGCAGGACTCCTGAATCCCCTCCGCAGTATTTT.

In its sample, this clone was seen a few times. The gene calls are TRBV6-6 and TRBJ2-5; D possibly corresponds to TRBD1 (5 bases). Germline CDR1 reads MNHNY; CDR2 reads SVGAGI (reference sequence). Trimming pared 6 bases from V and 4 bases from J, leaving 9 bases between. This CDR3 comprises 12 residues. This CDR3 reads CASSDRTETQYF. In nucleotides, the CDR3 is TGTGCCAGCAGCGACAGAACAGAGACCCAGTACTTC.